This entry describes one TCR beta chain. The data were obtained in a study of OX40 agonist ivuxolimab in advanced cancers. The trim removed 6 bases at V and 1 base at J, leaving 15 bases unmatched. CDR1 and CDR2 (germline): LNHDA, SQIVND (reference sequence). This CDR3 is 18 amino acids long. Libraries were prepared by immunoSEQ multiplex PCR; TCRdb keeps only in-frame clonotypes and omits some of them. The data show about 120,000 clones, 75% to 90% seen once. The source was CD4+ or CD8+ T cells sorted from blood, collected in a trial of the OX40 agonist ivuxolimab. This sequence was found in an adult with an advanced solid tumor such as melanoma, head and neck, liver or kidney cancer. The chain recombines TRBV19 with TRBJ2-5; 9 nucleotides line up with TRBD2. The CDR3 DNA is TGTGCCAGTAGCCTTCCCGGAGCAGCGGGGGGCCTCCAAGAGACCCAGTACTTC. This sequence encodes CASSLPGAAGGLQETQYF.